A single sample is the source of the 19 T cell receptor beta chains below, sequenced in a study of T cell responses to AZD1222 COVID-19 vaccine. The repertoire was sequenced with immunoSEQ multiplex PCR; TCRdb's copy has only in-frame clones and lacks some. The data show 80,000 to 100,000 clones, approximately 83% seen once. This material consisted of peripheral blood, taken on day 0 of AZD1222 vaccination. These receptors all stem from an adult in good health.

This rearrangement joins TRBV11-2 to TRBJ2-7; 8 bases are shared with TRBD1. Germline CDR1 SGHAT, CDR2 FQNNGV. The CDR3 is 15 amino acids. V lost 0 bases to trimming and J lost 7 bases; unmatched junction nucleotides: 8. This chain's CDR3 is CASSLDGVRGQEQYF. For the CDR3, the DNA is TGTGCCAGCAGCTTAGATGGGGTCAGGGGGCAAGAGCAGTACTTC.

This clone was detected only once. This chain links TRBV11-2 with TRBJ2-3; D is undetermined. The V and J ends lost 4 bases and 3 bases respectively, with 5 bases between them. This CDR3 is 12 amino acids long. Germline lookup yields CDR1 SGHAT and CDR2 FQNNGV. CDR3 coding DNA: TGTGCCAGCAGCTCCAGGACAGATACGCAGTATTTT. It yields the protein CASSSRTDTQYF.

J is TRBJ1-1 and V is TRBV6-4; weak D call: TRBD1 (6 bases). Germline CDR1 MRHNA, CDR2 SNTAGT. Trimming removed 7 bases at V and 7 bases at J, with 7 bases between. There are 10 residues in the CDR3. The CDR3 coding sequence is TGTGCCAGCAAACAGGGTGAAGCTTTCTTT. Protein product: CASKQGEAFF.

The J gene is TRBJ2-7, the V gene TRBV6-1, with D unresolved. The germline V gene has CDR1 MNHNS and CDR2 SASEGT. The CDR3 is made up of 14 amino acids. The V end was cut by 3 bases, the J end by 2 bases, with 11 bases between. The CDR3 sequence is CASSDRWAAYEQYF. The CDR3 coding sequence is TGTGCCAGCAGTGATAGGTGGGCGGCCTACGAGCAGTACTTC.

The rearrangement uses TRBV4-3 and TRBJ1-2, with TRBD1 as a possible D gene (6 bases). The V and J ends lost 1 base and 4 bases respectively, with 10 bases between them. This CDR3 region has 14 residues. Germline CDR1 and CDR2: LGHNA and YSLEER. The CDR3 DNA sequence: TGCGCCAGCAGCCAAGCCCGACAGGTCTATGGCTACACCTTC. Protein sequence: CASSQARQVYGYTF.

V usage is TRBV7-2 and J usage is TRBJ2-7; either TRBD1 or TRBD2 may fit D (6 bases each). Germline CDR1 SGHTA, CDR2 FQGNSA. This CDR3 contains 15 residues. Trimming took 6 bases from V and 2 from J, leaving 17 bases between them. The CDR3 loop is CASSQRSGATYEQYF. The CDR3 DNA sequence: TGTGCCAGCAGTCAAAGGTCGGGGGCCACCTACGAGCAGTACTTC.

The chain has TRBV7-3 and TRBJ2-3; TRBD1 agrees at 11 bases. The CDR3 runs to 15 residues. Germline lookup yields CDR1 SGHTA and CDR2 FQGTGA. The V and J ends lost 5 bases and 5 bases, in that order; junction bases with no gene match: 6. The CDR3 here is CASSPRTGGRDTQYF. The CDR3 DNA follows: TGTGCCAGCAGCCCGAGGACAGGGGGCAGAGATACGCAGTATTTT.

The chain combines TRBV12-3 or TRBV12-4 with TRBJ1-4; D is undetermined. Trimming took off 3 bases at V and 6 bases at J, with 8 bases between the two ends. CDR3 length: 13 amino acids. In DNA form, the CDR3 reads TGTGCCAGCAGTTTCGAGCCCGATGAAAAACTGTTTTTT. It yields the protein CASSFEPDEKLFF.

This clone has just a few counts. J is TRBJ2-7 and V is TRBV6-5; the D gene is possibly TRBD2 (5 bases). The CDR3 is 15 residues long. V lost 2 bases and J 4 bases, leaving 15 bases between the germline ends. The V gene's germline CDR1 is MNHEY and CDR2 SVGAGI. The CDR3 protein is CASSYIAGVGYEQYF. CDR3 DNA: TGTGCCAGCAGTTACATCGCGGGTGTAGGGTACGAGCAGTACTTC.

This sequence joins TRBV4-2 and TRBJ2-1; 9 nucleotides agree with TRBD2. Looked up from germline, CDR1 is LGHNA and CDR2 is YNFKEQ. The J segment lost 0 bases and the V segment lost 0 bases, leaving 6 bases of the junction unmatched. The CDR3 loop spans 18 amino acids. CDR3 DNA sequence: TGTGCCAGCAGCCAAGATCTTAGCGGGGGACCCTCCTACAATGAGCAGTTCTTC. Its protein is CASSQDLSGGPSYNEQFF.

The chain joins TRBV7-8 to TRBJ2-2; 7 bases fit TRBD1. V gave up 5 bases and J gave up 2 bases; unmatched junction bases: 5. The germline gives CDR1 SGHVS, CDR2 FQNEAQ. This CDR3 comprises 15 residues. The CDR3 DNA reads TGTGCCAGCAGCATATGGGACAGCAACACCGGGGAGCTGTTTTTT. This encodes CASSIWDSNTGELFF.

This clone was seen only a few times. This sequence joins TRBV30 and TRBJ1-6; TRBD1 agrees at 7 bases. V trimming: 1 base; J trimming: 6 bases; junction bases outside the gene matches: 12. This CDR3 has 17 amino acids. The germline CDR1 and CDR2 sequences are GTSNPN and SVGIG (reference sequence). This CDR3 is CAWSGGSSGQTNSPLHF. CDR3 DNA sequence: TGTGCCTGGAGTGGCGGTTCGTCGGGACAGACTAATTCACCCCTCCACTTT.

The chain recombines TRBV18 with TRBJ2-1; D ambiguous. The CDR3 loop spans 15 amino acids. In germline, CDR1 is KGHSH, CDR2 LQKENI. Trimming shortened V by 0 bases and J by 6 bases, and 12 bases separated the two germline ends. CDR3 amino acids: CASSPPNRLGNEQFF. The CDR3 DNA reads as TGTGCCAGCTCACCACCGAACCGACTGGGCAATGAGCAGTTCTTC. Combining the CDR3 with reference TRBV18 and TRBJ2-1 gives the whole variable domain NAGVMQNPRHLVRRRGQEARLRCSPMKGHSHVYWYRQLPEEGLKFMVYLQKENIIDESGMPKERFSAEFPKEGPSILRIQQVVRGDSAAYFCASSPPNRLGNEQFFGPGTRLTVL.

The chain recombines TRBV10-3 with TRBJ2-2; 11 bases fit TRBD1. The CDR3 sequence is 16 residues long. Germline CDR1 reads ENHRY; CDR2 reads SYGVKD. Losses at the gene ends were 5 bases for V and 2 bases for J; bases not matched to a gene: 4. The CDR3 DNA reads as TGTGCCATCAGTCCGGGACAGGGGGGTAACACCGGGGAGCTGTTTTTT. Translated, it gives CAISPGQGGNTGELFF.

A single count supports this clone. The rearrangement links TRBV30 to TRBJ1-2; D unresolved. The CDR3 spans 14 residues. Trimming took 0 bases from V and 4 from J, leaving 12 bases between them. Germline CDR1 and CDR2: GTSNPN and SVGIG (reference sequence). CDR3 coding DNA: TGTGCCTGGAGTGTCCGCACGGGTGGCTATGGCTACACCTTC. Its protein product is CAWSVRTGGYGYTF.

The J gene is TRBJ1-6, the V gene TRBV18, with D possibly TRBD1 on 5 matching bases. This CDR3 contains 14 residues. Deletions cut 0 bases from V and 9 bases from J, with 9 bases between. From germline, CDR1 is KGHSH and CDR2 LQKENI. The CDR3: CASSPPDNRSPLHF. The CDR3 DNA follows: TGTGCCAGCTCACCACCGGACAATCGTTCACCCCTCCACTTT. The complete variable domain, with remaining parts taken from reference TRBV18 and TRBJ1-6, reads NAGVMQNPRHLVRRRGQEARLRCSPMKGHSHVYWYRQLPEEGLKFMVYLQKENIIDESGMPKERFSAEFPKEGPSILRIQQVVRGDSAAYFCASSPPDNRSPLHFGNGTRLTVT.

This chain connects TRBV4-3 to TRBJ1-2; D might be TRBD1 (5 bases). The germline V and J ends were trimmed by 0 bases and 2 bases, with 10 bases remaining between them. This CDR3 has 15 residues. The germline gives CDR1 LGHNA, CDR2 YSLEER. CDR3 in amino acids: CASSQDFRQNYGYTF. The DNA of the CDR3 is TGCGCCAGCAGCCAAGACTTTAGACAGAACTATGGCTACACCTTC.

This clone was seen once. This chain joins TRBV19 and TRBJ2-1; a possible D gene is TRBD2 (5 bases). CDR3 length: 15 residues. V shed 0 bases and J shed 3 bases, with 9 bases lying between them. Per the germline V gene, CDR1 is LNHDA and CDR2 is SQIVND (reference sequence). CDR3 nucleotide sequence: TGTGCCAGTAGTATAGACCAGCGGTACTACAATGAGCAGTTCTTC. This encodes CASSIDQRYYNEQFF. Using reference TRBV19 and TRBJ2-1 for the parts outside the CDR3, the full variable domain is DGGITQSPKYLFRKEGQNVTLSCEQNLNHDAMYWYRQDPGQGLRLIYYSQIVNDFQKGDIAEGYSVSREKKESFPLTVTSAQKNPTAFYLCASSIDQRYYNEQFFGPGTRLTVL.

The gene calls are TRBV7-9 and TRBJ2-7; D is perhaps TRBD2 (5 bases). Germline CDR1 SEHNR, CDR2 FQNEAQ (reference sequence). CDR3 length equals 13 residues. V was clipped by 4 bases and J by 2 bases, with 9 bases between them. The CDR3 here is CASSYPSPYEQYF. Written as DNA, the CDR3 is TGTGCCAGCAGCTACCCTAGCCCCTACGAGCAGTACTTC.